Listed below are T cell receptor beta chains from one sample, sequenced in a study of cytomegalovirus exposure and HLA in healthy donors. Data came from immunoSEQ multiplex PCR; TCRdb stores just in-frame clones and leaves some out. The sample shows about 120,000 clones, roughly 87% of them seen only once. The sequencing sample was made of PBMCs. The receptor set was obtained from a woman aged 18 to 35 in good health and CMV-seronegative. Both conserved end residues are part of each CDR3. The D gene is left open where the match is weak. The listing skips clone size in some rows; elsewhere it reads once, few, many or a size class.

d_gene	v_gene	abundance	j_gene	CDR3aa	CDR3nt
-	TRBV27	-	TRBJ1-2	CASSLSERTNYGYTF	TGTGCCAGCAGTTTATCGGAGCGAACTAACTATGGCTACACCTTC
-	TRBV28	-	TRBJ2-3	CAIIRRDVETDTQYF	TGTGCCATCATCAGGCGGGATGTGGAGACAGATACGCAGTATTTT
-	TRBV10-2	few	TRBJ1-2	CASSDTIYGYTF	TGCGCCAGCAGTGATACAATCTATGGCTACACCTTC
TRBD2	TRBV5-1	once	TRBJ2-3	CASSSGLAGPTDTQYF	TGCGCCAGCAGCTCGGGACTAGCGGGACCCACAGATACGCAGTATTTT
-	TRBV6-5	-	TRBJ1-1	CASSLIVNTEAFF	TGTGCCAGCAGTTTAATAGTGAACACTGAAGCTTTCTTT
-	TRBV28	-	TRBJ1-5	CASFSFAGDNQPQHF	TGTGCCAGCTTCTCTTTTGCGGGGGACAATCAGCCCCAGCATTTT
-	TRBV11-2	-	TRBJ1-1	CASSLLYGNTEAFF	TGTGCCAGCAGCTTACTGTACGGGAACACTGAAGCTTTCTTT
TRBD1	TRBV18	-	TRBJ1-6	CASSRDRENSPLHF	TGTGCCAGCTCTCGGGACAGGGAGAATTCACCCCTCCACTTT
-	TRBV18	once	TRBJ1-2	CASSPEVKMYGYTF	TGTGCCAGCTCACCAGAGGTAAAAATGTACGGCTACACCTTC
-	TRBV18	-	TRBJ1-1	CASSPIHGGAGDTEAFF	TGTGCCAGCTCACCAATTCATGGGGGCGCCGGGGACACTGAAGCTTTCTTT
TRBD1	TRBV6-5	few	TRBJ1-1	CASTVTGRTEAFF	TGTGCCAGCACCGTGACAGGGAGGACTGAAGCTTTCTTT
TRBD2	TRBV10-3	-	TRBJ2-3	CAISVVAGLTDTQYF	TGTGCCATCAGTGTGGTAGCGGGACTCACAGATACGCAGTATTTT
-	TRBV19	few	TRBJ1-1	CASRNQRRAFF	TGTGCCAGTAGGAACCAGAGGAGGGCTTTCTTT
-	TRBV7-7	few	TRBJ2-5	CASSSGGETQYF	TGTGCTAGCAGCTCCGGGGGAGAGACCCAGTACTTC
-	TRBV7-9	-	TRBJ2-7	CASSAPQGNRYEQYF	TGTGCCAGCAGCGCCCCTCAGGGAAACCGCTACGAGCAGTACTTC
-	TRBV5-6	-	TRBJ2-1	CASSLYGQGFYNEQFF	TGTGCCAGCAGCTTATACGGGCAGGGGTTCTACAATGAGCAGTTCTTC
-	TRBV2	-	TRBJ1-5	CASSDHSNQPQHF	TGTGCCAGCAGTGACCATAGCAATCAGCCCCAGCATTTT
-	TRBV19	-	TRBJ1-1	CASSIAWNTEAFF	TGTGCCAGTAGCATAGCATGGAACACTGAAGCTTTCTTT
-	TRBV6-1	-	TRBJ1-2	CASSGTSTGGLNYGYTF	TGTGCCAGCAGTGGAACCTCGACAGGCGGATTAAACTATGGCTACACCTTC
TRBD1	TRBV28	-	TRBJ1-5	CASTVGTGFYQPQHF	TGTGCCAGCACTGTCGGGACAGGGTTCTATCAGCCCCAGCATTTT
TRBD2	TRBV6-6	few	TRBJ2-3	CASSPFSGGGADTQYF	TGTGCCAGCAGTCCCTTCAGCGGGGGAGGGGCAGATACGCAGTATTTT
-	TRBV5-1	-	TRBJ1-1	CASSLTGQGDTEAFF	TGCGCCAGCAGCTTGACCGGGCAGGGCGACACTGAAGCTTTCTTT
-	TRBV5-1	-	TRBJ2-1	CASSLASYNEQFF	TGCGCCAGCAGCTTGGCCAGCTACAATGAGCAGTTCTTC
-	TRBV5-6	-	TRBJ2-1	CASRVQTGLPYNEQFF	TGTGCCAGCAGGGTTCAGACAGGTTTACCCTACAATGAGCAGTTCTTC
-	TRBV14	-	TRBJ2-3	CASSYRLTDTQYF	TGTGCCAGCAGCTATCGGTTAACAGATACGCAGTATTTT
-	TRBV5-6	-	TRBJ2-6	CASSLLRGSGANVLTF	TGTGCCAGCAGCTTATTACGGGGCTCTGGGGCCAACGTCCTGACTTTC
TRBD2	TRBV7-2	-	TRBJ2-1	CASSLGTSINEQFF	TGTGCCAGCAGCTTAGGGACTAGCATCAATGAGCAGTTCTTC
-	TRBV23-1	-	TRBJ2-7	CASSQSGERYSYEQYF	TGCGCCAGCAGTCAATCCGGGGAACGGTACTCCTACGAGCAGTACTTC
TRBD1	TRBV5-1	-	TRBJ2-1	CASSFGQVFYNEQFF	TGCGCCAGCAGCTTTGGACAGGTATTCTACAATGAGCAGTTCTTC
TRBD1	TRBV6-5	-	TRBJ1-1	CASRVPGQLNTEAFF	TGTGCCAGCAGGGTTCCGGGACAGCTGAACACTGAAGCTTTCTTT
TRBD1	TRBV6-4	few	TRBJ1-1	CASSVEGQANTEAFF	TGTGCCAGCAGTGTCGAGGGACAGGCGAACACTGAAGCTTTCTTT
-	TRBV7-9	-	TRBJ2-3	CASSRREKYTQYF	TGTGCCAGCAGTCGCAGGGAAAAATATACGCAGTATTTT
-	TRBV19	-	TRBJ1-2	CASSMRQVYGYTF	TGTGCCAGTAGTATGAGACAGGTCTATGGCTACACCTTC
-	TRBV18	-	TRBJ2-3	CASSPPNSDTQYF	TGTGCCAGCTCACCACCCAACTCAGATACGCAGTATTTT
-	TRBV7-9	few	TRBJ2-1	CASSSPTGYNEQFF	TGTGCCAGCAGCTCCCCGACAGGCTACAATGAGCAGTTCTTC
TRBD2	TRBV19	-	TRBJ2-1	CASSTTSGGYNEQFF	TGTGCCAGTAGTACGACTAGCGGGGGCTACAATGAGCAGTTCTTC
-	TRBV19	-	TRBJ2-6	CASNVRGDGANVLTF	TGTGCCAGCAACGTCAGGGGGGACGGGGCCAACGTCCTGACTTTC
-	TRBV5-6	once	TRBJ1-1	CASSLEPTEAFF	TGTGCCAGCAGCTTGGAGCCCACTGAAGCTTTCTTT
TRBD1	TRBV5-1	-	TRBJ1-1	CASSRPDRSTEAFF	TGCGCCAGCAGCCGACCGGACAGGTCCACTGAAGCTTTCTTT
TRBD2	TRBV10-1	-	TRBJ2-1	CASSEGGFSGRNEQFF	TGCGCCAGCAGTGAGGGGGGGTTTAGCGGGCGCAATGAGCAGTTCTTC
TRBD2	TRBV6-5	-	TRBJ2-7	CASSYPSRGGIEQYF	TGTGCCAGCAGTTACCCTTCGCGGGGGGGCATCGAGCAGTACTTC
TRBD1	TRBV6-5	-	TRBJ2-5	CASSYLGTVETQYF	TGTGCCAGCAGTTACCTTGGGACAGTGGAGACCCAGTACTTC
TRBD1	TRBV18	-	TRBJ1-3	CASSRQGAGNTIYF	TGTGCCAGCTCCCGACAGGGGGCAGGAAACACCATATATTTT
TRBD1	TRBV7-2	-	TRBJ1-4	CASSRDRVEKLFF	TGTGCCAGCAGCCGGGACAGGGTCGAAAAACTGTTTTTT
TRBD1	TRBV27	-	TRBJ1-5	CASSRGQGHSNQPQHF	TGTGCCAGCAGTCGAGGACAGGGACATAGCAATCAGCCCCAGCATTTT
-	TRBV5-4	-	TRBJ2-1	CASSSSRLVVGHEQFF	TGTGCCAGCAGCTCATCCCGACTAGTAGTAGGGCATGAGCAGTTCTTC
-	TRBV30	-	TRBJ2-5	CAWSVHQETQYF	TGTGCCTGGAGTGTACATCAAGAGACCCAGTACTTC
TRBD2	TRBV29-1	-	TRBJ2-1	CSVGGTSGVSYNEQFF	TGCAGCGTGGGGGGGACTAGCGGGGTCTCCTACAATGAGCAGTTCTTC
-	TRBV2	-	TRBJ1-1	CASSESPLPEAFF	TGTGCCAGCAGTGAATCCCCCCTCCCTGAAGCTTTCTTT
TRBD1	TRBV6-1	-	TRBJ2-3	CAGAGQGATDTQYF	TGTGCCGGCGCGGGACAGGGGGCGACAGATACGCAGTATTTT
-	TRBV9	-	TRBJ2-7	CASSPLTGYEQYF	TGTGCCAGCAGCCCTCTGACAGGCTACGAGCAGTACTTC
TRBD1	TRBV11-3	-	TRBJ2-1	CASSDRTGGDEQFF	TGTGCCAGCAGCGACCGGACAGGGGGCGATGAGCAGTTCTTC
TRBD1	TRBV4-3	few	TRBJ1-4	CASSRSTGTGGRNEKLFF	TGCGCCAGCAGCCGATCGACCGGGACAGGGGGCCGAAATGAAAAACTGTTTTTT
-	TRBV5-1	-	TRBJ1-1	CASSLDRYWTEAFF	TGCGCCAGCAGCTTGGACAGGTATTGGACTGAAGCTTTCTTT
-	TRBV5-6	-	TRBJ2-3	CASSLVAAYTDTQYF	TGTGCCAGCAGCTTGGTGGCGGCTTACACAGATACGCAGTATTTT
-	TRBV27	-	TRBJ1-2	CASSLDRSNYGYTF	TGTGCCAGCAGTTTAGACAGGTCTAACTATGGCTACACCTTC